Below, 8 T cell receptor beta chains from the same sample are listed, as sequenced in a study of spatial heterogeneity in lung cancer. TCRdb passed the 5' RACE reads through MiXCR, listing each CDR3 protein once. The repertoire has approximately 15,000 distinct CDR3 sequences, 3.6% of them found once; the top ten carry 9.8%. As for time point: sample taken at primary tumor resection. This material consisted of normal lung tissue next to the tumor, taken at surgery. The source of these receptors is a male donor with early-stage non-small cell lung cancer.

This clonotype was counted at least ten times. A library made for alpha chains picked up this beta chain off target, so its size means little. The chain couples TRBV20-1 to TRBJ2-7; TRBD2 might be the D (6 bases). This CDR3 comprises 15 residues. The germline V gene has CDR1 DFQATT and CDR2 SNEGSKA (reference sequence). With 0 bases removed from V and 1 base from J, the gap between germline ends came to 13 bases. The CDR3 is CSARDVTRPSYEQYF. In DNA form, the CDR3 reads TGCAGTGCTAGAGATGTGACTAGACCTTCCTACGAGCAGTACTTC.

This clonotype was found many times. This beta chain is an off-target read within a library intended for alpha chains, so its frequency means little. The gene calls are TRBV5-1 and TRBJ2-1; 7 bases match TRBD2. This CDR3 is built from 15 residues. CDR1 is SGHRS, CDR2 YFSETQ, per germline. V gave up 0 bases and J gave up 4 bases; unmatched junction bases: 4. CDR3 nucleotides: TGCGCCAGCAGCTTGGTTACGCGGGAGTACAATGAGCAGTTCTTC. It specifies CASSLVTREYNEQFF.

This clonotype was observed many times. In a library made to pick up alpha chains, this beta chain is a stray read with a size that means little. CDR3 coding DNA: TGTGCCAGCAGCGTGGATTTTCTCTCTGGGGCCAACGTCCTGACTTTC. Translating it yields CASSVDFLSGANVLTF. This chain links TRBV9 with TRBJ2-6, with D uncertain. Germline values: CDR1 SGDLS, CDR2 YYNGEE. The CDR3 has 16 residues. Trimming stripped 2 bases from V and 0 bases from J, with 9 bases between.

This clonotype is medium-sized (0.01 to 0.1%). Because the library targeted alpha chains, this beta chain is an off-target read whose size means little. The V call is TRBV27, the J call TRBJ2-1; D remains unclear. Trimming cost V 3 bases and J 9 bases, with 12 bases left between them. CDR3 size: 13 residues. Germline V CDR1 and CDR2: MNHEY, SMNVEV (reference sequence). CDR3 in amino acids: CASSFQTAGEQFF. DNA of the CDR3: TGTGCCAGCAGTTTCCAGACGGCCGGTGAGCAGTTCTTC.

This clonotype was picked up many times. With the library built for alpha chains, this beta chain is off target and its frequency is not meaningful. The chain links TRBV12-3 or TRBV12-4 to TRBJ1-1, with D possibly TRBD1 on 5 matching bases. The ends were cut back, 4 bases at V and 4 bases at J, with 13 bases in the middle. The CDR3 runs to 14 residues. Here the CDR3 reads CASSSTGGGTEAFF. DNA for the CDR3: TGTGCCAGCAGTTCCACGGGGGGAGGCACTGAAGCTTTCTTT.

This clonotype came up many times. The library was built for alpha chains, so this beta chain is an off-target read and its size means little. J is TRBJ1-4 and V is TRBV20-1; D gene uncertain. This CDR3 contains 12 residues. Germline CDR1 DFQATT, CDR2 SNEGSKA (reference sequence). The V end was cut by 4 bases, the J end by 3 bases, with 6 bases between. The CDR3 nucleotides are TGCAGTGCTAACCTAGCTAATGAAAAACTGTTTTTT. Its translation: CSANLANEKLFF.

In this sample, this clonotype turned up many times. This beta chain appears as a stray read in a library generated for alpha chains; its size is not informative. This chain links TRBV27 with TRBJ2-3, with D perhaps TRBD2 (6 bases). Germline V lookup: CDR1 MNHEY, CDR2 SMNVEV (reference sequence). The CDR3 is 15 amino acids. Trimming took 1 base from V and 3 from J, leaving 11 bases between them. CDR3 region: CASSLWGEATDTQYF. CDR3 nucleotide sequence: TGTGCCAGCAGTTTATGGGGGGAAGCAACAGATACGCAGTATTTT.

This clonotype was recorded at least ten times. This beta chain is an off-target read within a library intended for alpha chains, so its frequency means little. The chain couples TRBV12-3 or TRBV12-4 to TRBJ1-1, with D possibly matching TRBD1 (6 bases). Trimming stripped 7 bases from V and 3 bases from J, with 15 bases between. The CDR3 is made up of 14 amino acids. CDR3 bases: TGTGCCAGCACCCTAGGGGCAGGGGACACTGAAGCTTTCTTT. This translates into CASTLGAGDTEAFF.